The source of this T cell receptor (beta chain) is a study of a mutant IDH1 vaccine in newly diagnosed glioma. Overall study context: Weeks 1, 3, 5, 7, 11, 15, 19 and 23 were when patients received their eight vaccinations. Vaccination was launched 4-6 weeks after radiotherapy alone, or with temozolomide cycles.

Germline CDR1 GTSNPN, CDR2 SVGIG (reference sequence). This CDR3 is 14 amino acids long. Trimming shortened V by 0 bases and J by 2 bases, and 10 bases separated the two germline ends. Specified time point: week 5, during vaccination. Every vaccination contained 300 ug of the mutant IDH1 20-mer peptide and was paired with topical imiquimod. Here immunoSEQ multiplex PCR was the method, and the copy in TCRdb shows in-frame clones only, minus some. The sample comprises 25,000 or so clones, 79% of which are singletons, and roughly 7% rests with the top ten. As for this clone: What it binds is not known.

The receptor's source is a man in his forties or fifties with glioma. Some clones in this sample may be carry-over from other donors' samples. This specimen was PBMCs, taken from a glioma patient whose treatment included an IDH1 peptide vaccine. The chain is built from TRBV30 and TRBJ1-2; D is ambiguous. This CDR3 is CAWSVLRRNYGYTF. The CDR3 nucleotides read TGTGCCTGGAGTGTACTGAGGCGAAACTATGGCTACACCTTC. The entire variable domain, with the rest obtained from reference TRBV30 and TRBJ1-2, is as follows: SQTIHQWPATLVQPVGSPLSLECTVEGTSNPNLYWYRQAAGRGLQLLFYSVGIGQISSEVPQNLSASRPQDRQFILSSKKLLLSDSGFYLCAWSVLRRNYGYTFGSGTRLTVV.